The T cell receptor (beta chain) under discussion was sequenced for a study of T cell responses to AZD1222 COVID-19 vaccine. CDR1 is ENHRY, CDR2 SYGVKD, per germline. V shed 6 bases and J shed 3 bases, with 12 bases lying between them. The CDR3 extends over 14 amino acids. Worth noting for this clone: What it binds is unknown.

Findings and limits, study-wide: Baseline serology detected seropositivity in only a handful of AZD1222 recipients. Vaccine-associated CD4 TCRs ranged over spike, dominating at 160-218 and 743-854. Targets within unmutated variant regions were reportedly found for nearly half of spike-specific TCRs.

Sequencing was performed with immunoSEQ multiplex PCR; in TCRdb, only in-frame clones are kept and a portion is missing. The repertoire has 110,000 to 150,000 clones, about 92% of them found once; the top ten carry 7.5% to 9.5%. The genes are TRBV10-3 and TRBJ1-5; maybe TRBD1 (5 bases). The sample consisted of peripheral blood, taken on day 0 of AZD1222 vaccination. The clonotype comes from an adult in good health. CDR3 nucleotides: TGTGCCATCAGGGGCGACAGCGACAATCAGCCCCAGCATTTT. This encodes CAIRGDSDNQPQHF.